This entry concerns a single T cell receptor (beta chain). This clone was counted a few times. This clone's antigen is unknown. Base quality data are lacking; no much larger clone is found one base away. The sample belongs to a study of blood T cell repertoires in COVID-19 (dated by TCRdb to about 2020). Study-level background: The collaborator samples originated in the United States, Italy and Spain and spanned the acute and convalescent phases of COVID-19. The prospective study material was composed of cDNA or gDNA derived from T cells, B-cell-depleted T cells, or PBMCs. Where available, HLA class I and class II types were taken from metadata supplied by the sample provider and were not determined by assay-based typing. Deeply sampled blood TCRbeta repertoires from subjects exposed to, actively infected with, or recovered from COVID-19 were included in the dataset. Nearly every sample came with metadata listing a de-identified subject ID, COVID-19 status, age in years and sex. The repertoires were made available in a free public database intended to serve as a resource for research on the immune response to SARS-CoV-2. Samples came from the ongoing ImmuneRACE study (first 160 participants) plus 1,254 subjects from 6 global collaborators. The research as a whole found: How much clinical and demographic metadata was included differed by source and by participant, and the metadata was provided uncurated.

The CDR3 starts with the cysteine, ends with the phenylalanine, and has 17 residues. Only the CDR3 portion is preserved as DNA: 51 bases, with reading frame beginning at the first base. Trimming costs V 4 bases and J 2 bases, and their ends lie 18 bases apart. Based on the germline V gene, the CDR1 and CDR2 sequences are MGHRA and YSYEKL. TCRbeta CDR3 regions were amplified from genomic DNA by means of the immunoSEQ Assay, a bias-controlled multiplex PCR. The study's processing was this. Within the assay, amplification of reference gene primers was used to estimate how many nucleated cells each sample contained. Sequence reads were collapsed and filtered to measure the absolute abundance of every unique TCRbeta CDR3 rearrangement. For each sample, productive Simpson clonality was calculated as the square root of Simpson's diversity index over productive rearrangements. TCRdb carries this immuneACCESS record with in-frame sequences only. Its versions omit some clonotypes, under half of them owing to an unresolved V gene in the studies checked, with the rest unexplained. V, J and clone size were drawn from that table, and D and trimming were deduced from the DNA. This sample is represented by about 80,000 clones; roughly 80% of them were singletons. Roughly 27% of the sample comes from the top ten.

Each collaborating institution followed its own protocols to collect whole blood in K2EDTA tubes. For TCRbeta analysis, collaborator samples were shipped as frozen whole blood, as isolated PBMCs, or as DNA extracted from either sample type. Sequencing was done on a sample of peripheral blood. The clonotype was recovered from a human donor in a cohort sampled during active COVID-19. This chain is built from TRBV4-1 and TRBJ2-1, and TRBD1 may be the D gene, going by 5 matching bases. The CDR3 reads CASSPPEGAETYNEQFF. Read as DNA, the sequence is TGCGCCAGCAGCCCCCCGGAAGGGGCAGAAACCTACAATGAGCAGTTCTTC.